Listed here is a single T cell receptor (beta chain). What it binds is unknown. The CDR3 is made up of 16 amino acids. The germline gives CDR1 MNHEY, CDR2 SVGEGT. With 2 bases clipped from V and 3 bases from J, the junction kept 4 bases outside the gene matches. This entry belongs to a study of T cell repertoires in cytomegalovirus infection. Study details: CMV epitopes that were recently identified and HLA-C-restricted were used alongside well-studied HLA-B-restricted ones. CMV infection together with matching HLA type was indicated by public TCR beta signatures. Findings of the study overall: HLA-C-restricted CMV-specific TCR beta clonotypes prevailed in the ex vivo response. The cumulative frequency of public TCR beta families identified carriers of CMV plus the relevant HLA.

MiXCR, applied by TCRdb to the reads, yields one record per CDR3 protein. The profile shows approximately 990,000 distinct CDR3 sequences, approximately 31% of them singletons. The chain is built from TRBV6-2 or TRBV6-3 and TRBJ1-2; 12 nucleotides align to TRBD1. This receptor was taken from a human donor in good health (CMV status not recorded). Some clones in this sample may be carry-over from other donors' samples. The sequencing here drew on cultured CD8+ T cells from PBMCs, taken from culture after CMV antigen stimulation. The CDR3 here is CASSYTGTGGDYGYTF. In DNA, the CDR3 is TGTGCCAGCAGTTACACAGGGACAGGGGGCGACTATGGCTACACCTTC.